What follows are 4 T cell receptor beta chains derived from one specimen sequenced in a study of vaccination effects on CD4 cells after COVID-19. Only in-frame clones appear in the TCRdb table, and some are missing; sequencing was by immunoSEQ multiplex PCR. The sample yields roughly 30,000 clones, around 75% seen once. Which antigens these TCRs recognize remains unknown. Once cultured for 9 to 11 days, the cells underwent separation to obtain CD4+ T cells. The person had PCR-confirmed SARS-CoV-2 infection between March and December 2020. Participants got two doses of BNT162b2 or mRNA-1273 vaccine. The specimen was CD4+ T cells from PBMCs cultured without peptide, collected after COVID-19 vaccination. All receptors derive from a human donor who had a prior SARS-CoV-2 infection.

This clone is labeled medium-sized. The rearrangement links TRBV7-2 to TRBJ1-6, with D hard to call. V lost 2 bases, J lost 9 bases, and 8 bases lay in between. This CDR3 region has 13 residues. CDR1 and CDR2 from the germline V gene are SGHTA and FQGNSA. CDR3 bases: TGTGCCAGCAGCTTAATCGGGTTTTCACCCCTCCACTTT. Residues: CASSLIGFSPLHF.

The chain recombines TRBV30 with TRBJ2-5; 7 nucleotides line up with TRBD1. Unmatched junction bases numbered 5, after V lost 0 bases and J lost 7 bases. This CDR3 is 13 amino acids long. The germline gives CDR1 GTSNPN, CDR2 SVGIG (reference sequence). CDR3 in DNA: TGTGCCTGGAGTGTTAAGGGGGCAGGGACCCAGTACTTC. This translates into CAWSVKGAGTQYF.

This clone showed up just a few times. The chain has TRBV10-3 and TRBJ2-2, with 9 bases fitting TRBD2. This CDR3 has 16 residues. Germline V gene data show CDR1 as ENHRY and CDR2 as SYGVKD. V trimming: 0 bases; J trimming: 6 bases; junction bases outside the gene matches: 5. The DNA of the CDR3 is TGTGCCATCAGTGAGTCTTATAGCGGGAGATCCGGGGAGCTGTTTTTT. Amino acid sequence: CAISESYSGRSGELFF.

The chain links TRBV2 to TRBJ2-5; TRBD2 matches 15 bases. Germline V gives CDR1 SNHLY, CDR2 FYNNEI. The CDR3 has 16 residues. V lost 6 bases to trimming and J lost 1 base; unmatched junction nucleotides: 3. CDR3 in amino acids: CASRGLAGGSQETQYF. The CDR3 nucleotides are TGTGCCAGCAGGGGACTAGCGGGGGGCTCCCAAGAGACCCAGTACTTC.